Each of the 24 T cell receptor beta chains below was sequenced from the same sample in a study of blood T cell repertoires in COVID-19. This table comes from immunoSEQ multiplex PCR, and its TCRdb copy is limited to in-frame clones, with some not included. In the table there are some 300,000 clones, roughly 90% of which are singletons. Sequencing was done on a sample of PBMCs or T cells enriched from blood (not recorded which). These receptors all come from a woman between 25 and 40 years old who had recovered from COVID-19.

This rearrangement joins TRBV4-3 to TRBJ1-2; D unclear. Germline V lookup: CDR1 LGHNA, CDR2 YSLEER. This CDR3 spans 15 amino acids. V was pared by 0 bases and J by 8 bases, with 16 bases between. CDR3 in amino acids: CASSQDRAFGGGYTF. The CDR3 nucleotides are TGCGCCAGCAGCCAAGATCGGGCCTTTGGAGGGGGCTACACCTTC.

V and J are TRBV4-2 and TRBJ1-2; D might be TRBD1 (6 bases). The CDR3 has 15 residues. Germline V gene sequence: CDR1 LGHNA, CDR2 YNFKEQ. Trimming shortened V by 1 base and J by 1 base, and 10 bases separated the two germline ends. In nucleotides, the CDR3 is TGTGCCAGCAGCCAAGTTGGACAGAGTAACTATGGCTACACCTTC. Translated: CASSQVGQSNYGYTF.

The V gene is TRBV11-2, the J gene TRBJ1-4; D unclear. V was trimmed by 1 base and J by 1 base, leaving 13 bases between them. Germline CDR1 reads SGHAT; CDR2 reads FQNNGV. The CDR3 spans 17 residues. The DNA of the CDR3 is TGTGCCAGCAGCTTAGTTTGGACCGGAGGAACTAATGAAAAACTGTTTTTT. Protein product: CASSLVWTGGTNEKLFF.

This clone was recorded only once. This chain connects TRBV7-2 to TRBJ2-7, with TRBD2 identical over 12 bases. With 5 bases clipped from V and 0 bases from J, the junction kept 8 bases outside the gene matches. CDR3 length: 17 residues. CDR1 and CDR2 from the germline V gene are SGHTA and FQGNSA. The CDR3 sequence: CASSLITSGGNSYEQYF. The CDR3 DNA is TGTGCCAGCAGCCTAATTACTAGCGGGGGGAACTCCTACGAGCAGTACTTC.

V is TRBV2 and J is TRBJ2-1, with D unclear. The length of the CDR3 is 15 residues. Germline V gene data show CDR1 as SNHLY and CDR2 as FYNNEI. The ends were cut back, 1 base at V and 2 bases at J, with 9 bases in the middle. CDR3 amino acids: CASSEGTTTYNEQFF. The CDR3 region has the DNA TGTGCCAGCAGTGAAGGTACTACAACCTACAATGAGCAGTTCTTC.

The rearrangement joins TRBV5-3 to TRBJ1-2; no clear D gene. TRBV5-3 is known as an ORF, though its function is uncertain. CDR3 length: 11 amino acids. Trimming cost V 3 bases and J 10 bases, with 10 bases left between them. Here the CDR3 reads CARSSHPYYTF. DNA for the CDR3: TGTGCCAGAAGCTCTCACCCCTACTACACCTTC.

V is TRBV5-1 and J is TRBJ2-7, with D perhaps matching TRBD2 (7 bases). V was cut by 2 bases and J by 3 bases, with 15 bases left in between. Germline CDR1 reads SGHRS; CDR2 reads YFSETQ. The CDR3 consists of 15 residues. Here the CDR3 DNA reads TGCGCCAGCAGCTTCGGGGGGCGAGGAAGCTACGAGCAGTACTTC. Translating gives CASSFGGRGSYEQYF.

J is TRBJ2-4 and V is TRBV6-5; TRBD1 might be the D (6 bases). This CDR3 is built from 15 residues. The V and J ends lost 7 bases and 0 bases respectively, with 13 bases between them. Germline V lookup: CDR1 MNHEY, CDR2 SVGAGI. The CDR3 here is CASTAQGLAKNIQYF. Here the CDR3 DNA reads TGTGCCAGCACTGCACAGGGCTTAGCCAAAAACATTCAGTACTTC.

The V call is TRBV10-3, the J call TRBJ1-1; 7 nucleotides line up with TRBD1. CDR3 length: 14 residues. Germline assignment: CDR1 ENHRY and CDR2 SYGVKD. With 3 bases clipped from V and 4 bases from J, the junction kept 5 bases outside the gene matches. DNA of the CDR3: TGTGCCATCAGTGATCCGCAGGGGGGCACTGAAGCTTTCTTT. This sequence encodes CAISDPQGGTEAFF.

This clone has only one observation. This rearrangement joins TRBV5-1 to TRBJ2-6, with D perhaps matching TRBD2 (5 bases). The V gene's germline CDR1 is SGHRS and CDR2 YFSETQ. CDR3 length equals 18 residues. With 7 bases removed from V and 0 bases from J, the gap between germline ends came to 20 bases. The CDR3 coding sequence is TGCGCCAGCTCGGCCGGGAAATTTGGGAGCTCTGGGGCCAACGTCCTGACTTTC. Translating it yields CASSAGKFGSSGANVLTF.

This chain links TRBV5-1 with TRBJ1-5; tentatively, D is TRBD1 (6 bases). CDR1 SGHRS and CDR2 YFSETQ come from the germline V gene. Trimming stripped 4 bases from V and 5 bases from J, with 13 bases between. CDR3 length: 14 amino acids. CDR3 nucleotides: TGCGCCAGCAGCCCTGGGGGGGGCCATCAGCCCCAGCATTTT. This encodes CASSPGGGHQPQHF. Looking up the rest from reference TRBV5-1 and TRBJ1-5 gives the full variable domain: KAGVTQTPRYLIKTRGQQVTLSCSPISGHRSVSWYQQTPGQGLQFLFEYFSETQRNKGNFPGRFSGRQFSNSRSEMNVSTLELGDSALYLCASSPGGGHQPQHFGDGTRLSIL.

The count of this clone is one. The chain is built from TRBV7-6 and TRBJ1-1; no clear D. The CDR3 has 12 residues. The V gene lost 5 bases and the J gene lost 1 base, with 5 bases spanning the gap. The V gene's germline CDR1 is SGHVS and CDR2 FNYEAQ. This CDR3 is CASSQQNTEAFF. In nucleotides, the CDR3 is TGTGCCAGCAGCCAACAGAACACTGAAGCTTTCTTT.

The chain is built from TRBV19 and TRBJ2-7; tentative D call: TRBD2 (7 bases). V lost 3 bases to trimming and J lost 3 bases, with 18 bases between them. This CDR3 is built from 16 residues. Germline lookup yields CDR1 LNHDA and CDR2 SQIVND (reference sequence). As DNA, the CDR3 is TGTGCCAGTAGTATTGTTTTACAGGGAGGGTACTACGAGCAGTACTTC. Amino acid sequence: CASSIVLQGGYYEQYF.

The chain couples TRBV7-8 to TRBJ1-6; TRBD1 aligns across 7 bases. Trimming removed 3 bases from V and 3 bases from J; junction bases left unmatched: 5. Germline V gene data show CDR1 as SGHVS and CDR2 as FQNEAQ. This CDR3 has 16 residues. CDR3 residues: CASSFPRQGYNSPLHF. DNA for the CDR3: TGTGCCAGCAGCTTCCCGAGACAGGGCTATAATTCACCCCTCCACTTT.

This clone showed up just a few times. The V gene is TRBV7-8, the J gene TRBJ1-4; D uncertain. Trimming stripped 6 bases from V and 8 bases from J, with 13 bases between. CDR3 length equals 13 residues. CDR1 SGHVS and CDR2 FQNEAQ come from the germline V gene. CDR3 residues: CASRLGSGEKLFF. DNA of the CDR3: TGTGCCAGCAGGTTGGGCAGTGGGGAAAAACTGTTTTTT.

V gene TRBV28 combines with J gene TRBJ2-1; TRBD1 aligns across 7 bases. The ends lost 7 bases at V and 2 bases at J; junction bases unmatched: 14. This CDR3 spans 17 amino acids. Looked up from germline, CDR1 is MDHEN and CDR2 is SYDVKM. Here the CDR3 DNA reads TGTGCCAGCAATCCCGATAAGACAGGGACCCCCTACAATGAGCAGTTCTTC. Translating gives CASNPDKTGTPYNEQFF.

The chain joins TRBV19 to TRBJ1-5, with 9 nucleotides matching TRBD1. V was pared by 4 bases and J by 1 base, with 2 bases of the junction left unmatched. Germline CDR1 LNHDA, CDR2 SQIVND (reference sequence). This CDR3 comprises 15 residues. The CDR3 protein is CASSRDRASNQPQHF. CDR3 DNA: TGTGCCAGTAGTAGGGACAGGGCGAGCAATCAGCCCCAGCATTTT.

The chain employs TRBV4-1 and TRBJ1-6; a weak D match, TRBD1 (6 bases). This CDR3 is built from 21 residues. With 2 bases removed from V and 6 bases from J, the gap between germline ends came to 29 bases. Germline assignment: CDR1 MGHRA and CDR2 YSYEKL. The CDR3 DNA reads TGCGCCAGCAGCCAACGCCCCCGGGACACTTTCTTAGGGACGCCTAATTCACCCCTCCACTTT. Its translation: CASSQRPRDTFLGTPNSPLHF.

The rearrangement links TRBV9 to TRBJ2-3; D is unclear. Germline loops: CDR1 SGDLS, CDR2 YYNGEE. This CDR3 has 13 amino acids. Trimming stripped 1 base from V and 6 bases from J, with 9 bases between. The DNA for the CDR3 is TGTGCCAGCAGCGTAAAACCTACGGATACGCAGTATTTT. Its protein is CASSVKPTDTQYF. The full variable domain, with the rest looked up from reference TRBV9 and TRBJ2-3, is DSGVTQTPKHLITATGQRVTLRCSPRSGDLSVYWYQQSLDQGLQFLIQYYNGEERAKGNILERFSAQQFPDLHSELNLSSLELGDSALYFCASSVKPTDTQYFGPGTRLTVL.

The chain recombines TRBV5-6 with TRBJ1-1, with 8 bases identical to TRBD1. Germline values: CDR1 SGHDT, CDR2 YYEEEE. V was pared by 0 bases and J by 1 base, with 8 bases of the junction left unmatched. The CDR3 spans 17 residues. The CDR3 sequence: CASSLGSGGSRNTEAFF. In DNA, the CDR3 is TGTGCCAGCAGCTTGGGGTCAGGGGGCTCAAGGAACACTGAAGCTTTCTTT.

CDR3 sequence (DNA): TGCGCCAGCAGCCAAGATGCGGGCAGCAGCTCCTACGAGCAGTACTTC. It encodes CASSQDAGSSSYEQYF. The rearrangement links TRBV4-3 to TRBJ2-7; the D gene is possibly TRBD2 (5 bases). The length of the CDR3 is 16 residues. CDR1 is LGHNA and CDR2 is YSLEER in the germline V gene. V dropped 0 bases and J dropped 0 bases, with 12 bases sitting between them.

The J gene is TRBJ2-1, the V gene TRBV5-6; no definite D call. The CDR3 is 14 residues long. Germline assignment: CDR1 SGHDT and CDR2 YYEEEE. With 2 bases removed from V and 6 bases from J, the gap between germline ends came to 12 bases. The CDR3 region is CASSLIDTTNEQFF. CDR3 coding DNA: TGTGCCAGCAGCTTAATTGACACAACCAATGAGCAGTTCTTC.

The chain carries TRBV19 and TRBJ2-5, with TRBD1 matching over 7 bases. Germline CDR1 LNHDA, CDR2 SQIVND (reference sequence). There are 15 residues in the CDR3. V dropped 7 bases and J dropped 5; count of bases not matched to a gene: 13. DNA of the CDR3: TGTGCCAGTACCATAACCTGGGACAGAGAGGAGACCCAGTACTTC. Translating it yields CASTITWDREETQYF. Full variable domain (remainder filled in from reference TRBV19 and TRBJ2-5): DGGITQSPKYLFRKEGQNVTLSCEQNLNHDAMYWYRQDPGQGLRLIYYSQIVNDFQKGDIAEGYSVSREKKESFPLTVTSAQKNPTAFYLCASTITWDREETQYFGPGTRLLVL.

A single count supports this clone. The chain carries TRBV30 and TRBJ2-1; 7 bases map to TRBD1. Germline V gene data show CDR1 as GTSNPN and CDR2 as SVGIG (reference sequence). CDR3 length: 14 amino acids. V shed 2 bases and J 2 bases; nucleotides not matched to a gene: 3. CDR3 sequence: CAWSWQGAYNEQFF. The DNA for the CDR3 is TGTGCCTGGAGTTGGCAGGGGGCCTACAATGAGCAGTTCTTC.